This TCR beta chain was recovered during a study of regulatory T cells in long-lasting Graves disease. Study overall: Prior antithyroid drug treatment in newly diagnosed Graves' patients lasted under 3 months.

Germline lookup yields CDR1 SGHRS and CDR2 YFSETQ. V dropped 9 bases and J dropped 5 bases, with 18 bases sitting between them. The CDR3 is made up of 14 amino acids. Time point indicated: newly diagnosed GD, antithyroid drugs for less than 3 months. RNA isolated from PBMCs was used to make the TCR library. In this cohort, patients came from an endocrinology department located in Xi'an, China. This clonotype appeared many times. Arm-PCR of CDR3 regions with iRepertoire HTBI primers generated TCR beta libraries. One entry per CDR3 protein, called by TCRdb with MiXCR from the multiplex PCR reads. Among roughly 610,000 distinct CDR3 sequences listed, more than 15% were seen once. The sample also formed part of further work on T cells in Graves' hyperthyroidism and ophthalmopathy. In that study: The HTBI primer set served for first-round RT-PCR of the TCR CDR3.

The sequence derives from a man aged 18 to 35 with Graves disease. The J gene is TRBJ2-1, the V gene TRBV5-1, with D perhaps matching TRBD1 (7 bases). Sequences were derived from peripheral blood mononuclear cells (PBMCs), sampled at new diagnosis, from a patient treated with antithyroid drugs. As DNA, the CDR3 is TGCGCCACCCGCGGCGGGACAGCCAACAATGAGCAGTTCTTC. The encoded protein is CATRGGTANNEQFF.